This record looks at one T cell receptor (beta chain) sequence and its context. This clone was observed a single time. Its antigen remains undetermined. Qualities for individual bases were not recorded, and no much larger clone is one base off. The data were obtained in a study of shared clonotypes between healthy human individuals (dated by TCRdb to about 2020). In the study overall: The cohort comprised a couple of women and a few men aged 18 to 49 years. Per donor, three plates each were used for CD4 naive and CD4 memory, two for CD8 naive, and one for CD8 memory. The study deeply sequenced blood TCR repertoires of 5 or 6 healthy adults to estimate repertoire size and the extent of clonotype sharing between individuals. Libraries were prepared and TCR repertoires were sequenced by different laboratories using diverse techniques, in order to increase sequencing depth and limit assay-specific biases. Per donor, leukapheresis produced somewhere between about 0.9 and 10 billion PBMCs.

Broad study findings and their caveats: About 5% of naive CD4, around 3.6% of naive CD8, approximately 2% of memory CD4, and around 0.42% of memory CD8 clonotypes were shared across a few donors. The genetic and exposure-history diversity represented was limited by the small number of donors. Larger estimated clonotype richness was generally found for naive subsets than for memory subsets. Sampling was limited to blood, and TCR repertoires in tissue likely differ from TCR repertoires in blood. Incomplete sequencing was indicated by rarefaction of sorted-subset datasets, despite the large sequencing depth. Pairwise subsampling indicated that sequencing depth was expected to affect the degree of clonotype sharing among donors. Compared with non-shared clonotypes, the clonotypes found in all four sorted-subset donors had higher generation probabilities.

CD8 naive samples consisted of CD45RO-negative cells that were positively selected for CCR7, yielding a CD45RA+CCR7+ population without TemRA cells. The donors were healthy, HIV-negative adults who had no recently reported acute infections or vaccinations. Every donor was a Caucasian adult living in Nashville, Tennessee, USA. After blood collection by leukapheresis, PBMCs were isolated using Ficoll-Histopaque density gradient centrifugation and then cryopreserved in the vapor phase of liquid nitrogen. Analytical flow cytometry was used to check the purity and quantity of every magnetically sorted T cell population. Genomic DNA was isolated from each sorted fraction and quantified by UV absorbance on a Nanodrop 2000c. Using the deep immunoSEQ assay, TCR CDR3 regions were amplified from genomic DNA by multiplex PCR. Extracted genomic DNA from each cell subset was spread evenly across all wells of several immunoSEQ 96-well plates, with each plate serving as a replicate. For sorted subsets, about 0.2 ug genomic DNA, equal to 30,000 to 35,000 T cell genomes, was loaded into each replicate PCR. The purified libraries were quantified using a Qubit 3.0 fluorometer, sized with a Bioanalyzer 2100, and then quantified again using the KAPA Library Quantification kit. Each immunoSEQ 96-well plate was sequenced on its own single-read 150-cycle Illumina NextSeq 550 flow cell. On the study's bioinformatics: Because the immunoSEQ output held only junctional sequences and lacked quality scores, the filtering could not match the filtering applied to full-length reads. Sequences were annotated with PyIR, a Python wrapper for IgBLAST v1.9, and V/J genes and CDR3 were assigned using IMGT germline references. Reads were removed for weak V/J assignments (E-value above 1e-6), missing CDR3, stop codons, out-of-frame junctions, or ambiguous translated residues. A V3J clonotype was defined by an identical inferred V gene, J gene, and CDR3 amino acid sequence. Percentage overlap between repertoires was calculated by dividing the number of shared unique clonotypes by the size of the smaller repertoire. RTK rarefaction, the Chao1 estimator, and Recon v2.1 estimates of unobserved clonotypes were used to assess repertoire richness. OLGA was used to compute generation probabilities for all TCRbeta clonotypes that the gDNA method yielded from a handful of donors. TCRdb mirrors the immuneACCESS table, restricted to in-frame sequences. Some clones are absent from its copies; in checked studies, under half trace to an unresolved V gene, and the reason for the others is unknown. That table gives V, J and clone size, and the DNA gave D and trimming. In this sample the table shows more than 2 million clones, approximately 94% of which occur a single time. The top ten hold roughly 1% of the sample.

V trim: 5 bases; J trim: 8 bases; unmatched bases: 12. Per the germline V gene (reference sequence), MNHNY is the CDR1 and SVGAGI is the CDR2. Taken from cysteine to phenylalanine, the CDR3 has 16 residues. The sequence is cut down to CDR3 DNA, 48 bases in frame from base 1. Input material: naive CD8+ T cells sorted from blood. Interpreted using the paper, the cell subset or site label stands for: CD45RA+CCR7+. The sequence was obtained from a man aged 18 to 35 in good health. The chain couples TRBV6-6 to TRBJ1-4, with 9 junctional bases fitting TRBD1. The DNA reads as follows: TGTGCCAGCAGTCCCAACCGACAGGGGGGAAGAGAAAAACTGTTTTTT. Its protein reads: CASSPNRQGGREKLFF.